The rows below give T cell receptor beta chains drawn from one sample of a study of identical twins. TCRdb used MiXCR to reprocess the 5' RACE reads, holding one entry per CDR3 protein. The sample contains about 1.7 million distinct CDR3 sequences, under 35% of which appear only once. The material sequenced was cord blood. These receptors all stem from a newborn girl in good health. Each CDR3 is given with its conserved first and last residue. A D gene is named only where the DNA matches it firmly. The size of a clone is reported for some rows only, either as once, few or many, or as a class for expanded clones.

J gene: TRBJ2-7; V gene: TRBV7-9; D gene: -; CDR3 length: 16; clone size: -; CDR3 protein: CASSSRGTAISYEQYF; CDR3 DNA: TGTGCCAGCAGCTCCCGCGGGACAGCGATCTCCTACGAGCAGTACTTC
J gene: TRBJ2-3; V gene: TRBV12-3/TRBV12-4; D gene: TRBD2; CDR3 length: 16; clone size: -; CDR3 protein: CASSRRGGISADTQYF; CDR3 DNA: TGTGCCAGCAGTCGGAGGGGAGGGATCTCCGCAGATACGCAGTATTTT
J gene: TRBJ1-2; V gene: TRBV20-1; D gene: TRBD1; CDR3 length: 13; clone size: -; CDR3 protein: CSAAQGVDYGYTF; CDR3 DNA: TGCAGTGCCGCACAGGGGGTTGACTATGGCTACACCTTC
J gene: TRBJ2-1; V gene: TRBV7-2; D gene: -; CDR3 length: 15; clone size: -; CDR3 protein: CASSLIGGRYNEQFF; CDR3 DNA: TGTGCCAGCAGCTTAATCGGGGGGCGCTACAATGAGCAGTTCTTC
J gene: TRBJ2-7; V gene: TRBV28; D gene: TRBD1; CDR3 length: 14; clone size: -; CDR3 protein: CASRHDRGQYEQYF; CDR3 DNA: TGTGCCAGCAGACACGACAGGGGTCAGTACGAGCAGTACTTC
J gene: TRBJ1-6; V gene: TRBV28; D gene: -; CDR3 length: 13; clone size: -; CDR3 protein: CASRGGYNSPLHF; CDR3 DNA: TGTGCCAGCAGGGGCGGTTATAATTCACCCCTCCACTTT
J gene: TRBJ2-1; V gene: TRBV4-3; D gene: -; CDR3 length: 15; clone size: few; CDR3 protein: CASSQDGNRLNEQFF; CDR3 DNA: TGCGCCAGCAGCCAAGACGGGAATAGGTTGAATGAGCAGTTCTTC
J gene: TRBJ2-1; V gene: TRBV12-3/TRBV12-4; D gene: -; CDR3 length: 14; clone size: -; CDR3 protein: CASSSHGVSNEQFF; CDR3 DNA: TGTGCCAGCAGCTCCCACGGGGTGTCCAATGAGCAGTTCTTC
J gene: TRBJ2-7; V gene: TRBV20-1; D gene: -; CDR3 length: 16; clone size: -; CDR3 protein: CSANGASGRSSYEQYF; CDR3 DNA: TGCAGTGCTAACGGAGCTTCGGGACGAAGCTCCTACGAGCAGTACTTC
J gene: TRBJ2-3; V gene: TRBV12-3/TRBV12-4; D gene: -; CDR3 length: 13; clone size: -; CDR3 protein: CASSWTLADTQYF; CDR3 DNA: TGTGCCAGCAGTTGGACCCTCGCAGATACGCAGTATTTT
J gene: TRBJ2-7; V gene: TRBV20-1; D gene: -; CDR3 length: 15; clone size: few; CDR3 protein: CSATGPIGSYNEQYF; CDR3 DNA: TGCAGTGCTACCGGTCCAATTGGCTCCTACAATGAGCAGTACTTC
J gene: TRBJ2-5; V gene: TRBV2; D gene: TRBD2; CDR3 length: 20; clone size: -; CDR3 protein: CASRTGLAGYGDSGAETQYF; CDR3 DNA: TGTGCCAGCAGAACGGGACTAGCGGGTTACGGCGATTCCGGCGCTGAGACCCAGTACTTC
J gene: TRBJ2-3; V gene: TRBV12-3/TRBV12-4; D gene: TRBD2; CDR3 length: 17; clone size: many; CDR3 protein: CASSPGLAGGSTDTQYF; CDR3 DNA: TGTGCCAGCAGCCCGGGACTAGCGGGGGGAAGCACAGATACGCAGTATTTT
J gene: TRBJ1-1; V gene: TRBV30; D gene: -; CDR3 length: 14; clone size: -; CDR3 protein: CAWSVRHRDPEAFF; CDR3 DNA: TGTGCCTGGAGTGTACGCCACAGGGACCCTGAAGCTTTCTTT
J gene: TRBJ2-1; V gene: TRBV5-1; D gene: -; CDR3 length: 12; clone size: -; CDR3 protein: CASSLNQATQFF; CDR3 DNA: TGCGCCAGCAGCTTGAATCAGGCGACCCAGTTCTTC
J gene: TRBJ1-1; V gene: TRBV30; D gene: -; CDR3 length: 11; clone size: -; CDR3 protein: CAWSVGAQAFF; CDR3 DNA: TGTGCCTGGAGTGTGGGGGCTCAAGCTTTCTTT
J gene: TRBJ2-1; V gene: TRBV24-1; D gene: -; CDR3 length: 16; clone size: few; CDR3 protein: CATSDFTSPLPNEQFF; CDR3 DNA: TGTGCCACCAGTGATTTCACTAGCCCACTTCCAAATGAGCAGTTCTTC
J gene: TRBJ2-3; V gene: TRBV7-9; D gene: -; CDR3 length: 19; clone size: -; CDR3 protein: CASSLAGWGFPGDTDTQYF; CDR3 DNA: TGTGCCAGCAGCTTAGCCGGGTGGGGGTTCCCAGGAGACACAGATACGCAGTATTTT
J gene: TRBJ2-1; V gene: TRBV20-1; D gene: -; CDR3 length: 15; clone size: -; CDR3 protein: CSAPTRGYPSNEQFF; CDR3 DNA: TGCAGTGCCCCCACCCGGGGCTACCCGTCCAATGAGCAGTTCTTC
J gene: TRBJ2-2; V gene: TRBV7-2; D gene: TRBD1; CDR3 length: 16; clone size: few; CDR3 protein: CASSLGQGAITGELFF; CDR3 DNA: TGTGCCAGCAGCTTAGGGCAGGGGGCGATTACCGGGGAGTTGTTTTTT
J gene: TRBJ2-5; V gene: TRBV5-1; D gene: -; CDR3 length: 13; clone size: -; CDR3 protein: CASSPGTTETQYF; CDR3 DNA: TGCGCCAGCAGCCCCGGGACGACCGAGACCCAGTACTTC
J gene: TRBJ1-5; V gene: TRBV20-1; D gene: TRBD1; CDR3 length: 16; clone size: few; CDR3 protein: CSAFPTGRYGNQPQHF; CDR3 DNA: TGCAGTGCCTTTCCGACAGGGAGATATGGCAATCAGCCCCAGCATTTT
J gene: TRBJ1-1; V gene: TRBV10-3; D gene: TRBD1; CDR3 length: 14; clone size: -; CDR3 protein: CAITTTGSGTEAFF; CDR3 DNA: TGTGCCATCACTACGACAGGGAGTGGGACTGAAGCTTTCTTT
J gene: TRBJ2-7; V gene: TRBV27; D gene: TRBD1; CDR3 length: 16; clone size: -; CDR3 protein: CASSLTGGAFMYEQYF; CDR3 DNA: TGTGCCAGCAGCTTGACAGGGGGCGCGTTTATGTACGAGCAGTACTTC
J gene: TRBJ1-6; V gene: TRBV14; D gene: TRBD1; CDR3 length: 17; clone size: -; CDR3 protein: CASSHDRGLSNNSPLHF; CDR3 DNA: TGTGCCAGCAGCCATGACAGGGGGCTAAGCAATAATTCACCCCTCCACTTT
J gene: TRBJ1-4; V gene: TRBV12-3/TRBV12-4; D gene: -; CDR3 length: 15; clone size: -; CDR3 protein: CASSLSTRGAGKLFF; CDR3 DNA: TGTGCCAGCAGTTTATCGACCAGGGGCGCAGGAAAACTGTTTTTT
J gene: TRBJ1-2; V gene: TRBV5-1; D gene: -; CDR3 length: 14; clone size: -; CDR3 protein: CASSLVGVGYGYTF; CDR3 DNA: TGCGCCAGCAGCTTGGTCGGGGTGGGCTATGGCTACACCTTC
J gene: TRBJ1-5; V gene: TRBV4-2; D gene: -; CDR3 length: 14; clone size: many; CDR3 protein: CASSQEGHTGDQHF; CDR3 DNA: TGTGCCAGCAGCCAAGAAGGGCACACGGGTGATCAGCATTTT
J gene: TRBJ1-4; V gene: TRBV21-1; D gene: -; CDR3 length: 14; clone size: -; CDR3 protein: CASSDAGRVEKLFF; CDR3 DNA: TGTGCCAGCAGCGACGCAGGGAGAGTTGAAAAACTGTTTTTT
J gene: TRBJ2-3; V gene: TRBV10-1; D gene: TRBD2; CDR3 length: 17; clone size: -; CDR3 protein: CASSESNLAGYTDTQYF; CDR3 DNA: TGCGCCAGCAGTGAGTCAAATTTAGCGGGGTACACAGATACGCAGTATTTT
J gene: TRBJ2-5; V gene: TRBV9; D gene: -; CDR3 length: 16; clone size: many; CDR3 protein: CASSLDIGGYQETQYF; CDR3 DNA: TGTGCCAGCAGCCTCGACATCGGGGGCTACCAAGAGACCCAGTACTTC
J gene: TRBJ1-6; V gene: TRBV14; D gene: -; CDR3 length: 16; clone size: -; CDR3 protein: CASSQAPGRYNSPLHF; CDR3 DNA: TGTGCCAGCAGCCAAGCTCCGGGACGATATAATTCACCCCTCCACTTT
J gene: TRBJ2-7; V gene: TRBV20-1; D gene: -; CDR3 length: 12; clone size: -; CDR3 protein: CSAKESDYKQYF; CDR3 DNA: TGCAGTGCCAAGGAGTCGGACTACAAGCAGTACTTC
J gene: TRBJ2-3; V gene: TRBV5-1; D gene: TRBD2; CDR3 length: 15; clone size: few; CDR3 protein: CASSLQGLGEDTQYF; CDR3 DNA: TGCGCCAGCAGCTTGCAAGGACTAGGAGAAGATACGCAGTATTTT
J gene: TRBJ2-1; V gene: TRBV9; D gene: TRBD2; CDR3 length: 15; clone size: many; CDR3 protein: CASSPIAGVRNEQFF; CDR3 DNA: TGTGCCAGCAGCCCCATAGCGGGAGTGCGAAATGAGCAGTTCTTC
J gene: TRBJ1-1; V gene: TRBV10-3; D gene: -; CDR3 length: 12; clone size: few; CDR3 protein: CAISGDNTEAFF; CDR3 DNA: TGTGCCATCAGTGGGGACAACACTGAAGCTTTCTTT
J gene: TRBJ2-4; V gene: TRBV4-1; D gene: -; CDR3 length: 14; clone size: many; CDR3 protein: CASSQLATKNIQYF; CDR3 DNA: TGCGCCAGCAGCCAACTAGCGACCAAAAACATTCAGTACTTC
J gene: TRBJ2-1; V gene: TRBV5-1; D gene: -; CDR3 length: 12; clone size: -; CDR3 protein: CASSFFGSEQFF; CDR3 DNA: TGCGCCAGCAGCTTCTTCGGGAGTGAGCAGTTCTTC
J gene: TRBJ2-1; V gene: TRBV2; D gene: -; CDR3 length: 14; clone size: -; CDR3 protein: CASRLRESSNEQFF; CDR3 DNA: TGTGCCAGCAGGCTGAGAGAATCTTCCAATGAGCAGTTCTTC
J gene: TRBJ2-3; V gene: TRBV7-9; D gene: -; CDR3 length: 16; clone size: -; CDR3 protein: CASSPDGPRGTDTQYF; CDR3 DNA: TGTGCCAGCAGCCCGGACGGTCCCCGGGGTACAGATACGCAGTATTTT
J gene: TRBJ1-6; V gene: TRBV12-3/TRBV12-4; D gene: TRBD1; CDR3 length: 14; clone size: -; CDR3 protein: CASSFRTGGSPLHF; CDR3 DNA: TGTGCCAGCAGTTTTCGGACAGGGGGCTCACCCCTCCACTTT
J gene: TRBJ2-7; V gene: TRBV29-1; D gene: TRBD2; CDR3 length: 13; clone size: few; CDR3 protein: CSVDAGDGYEQYF; CDR3 DNA: TGCAGCGTTGACGCGGGGGATGGGTACGAGCAGTACTTC
J gene: TRBJ2-7; V gene: TRBV29-1; D gene: -; CDR3 length: 15; clone size: -; CDR3 protein: CSVVMGSAKAYEQYF; CDR3 DNA: TGCAGCGTTGTAATGGGTTCGGCAAAGGCCTACGAGCAGTACTTC